This T cell receptor beta chain was found in a study of cytomegalovirus exposure and HLA in healthy donors. About this clone itself: Its antigen is not known.

Researchers ran the PCR with 60 Vbeta and 13 Jbeta primers. Source study methods: Roughly 11 million of the approximately 80 million unique TCR beta chains counted in a later analysis were shared. Sequenced by immunoSEQ multiplex PCR; TCRdb stores in-frame clones only, minus some. V and J calls and clone size follow that table, whereas D and trimming were derived from the DNA. In the table there are some 190,000 clones, approximately 80% of which are singletons. V shed 5 bases and J 7 bases; nucleotides not matched to a gene: 6. The CDR3 runs 16 residues. Germline lookup yields CDR1 SGDLS and CDR2 YYNGEE. Study conclusions and caveats: Immune exposure data for these donors was limited to CMV serostatus.

Sequenced material: PBMCs. V is TRBV9 and J is TRBJ2-2; 15 nucleotides agree with TRBD2. The sequence was obtained from a man aged 35-49 years in good health and CMV-seropositive. The CDR3: CASRRTSGGEVGELFF. The CDR3 bases are TGTGCCAGCAGGCGGACTAGCGGGGGGGAGGTCGGGGAGCTGTTTTTT.